This TCR beta chain was sequenced during a study of T cell repertoires in cytomegalovirus infection. Study context: From public TCR beta signatures came an indication of both CMV infection and matching HLA type.

This clonotype came up many times. The antigen is unknown. In TCRdb, the reads were re-called with MiXCR into one record per CDR3 protein. The sample has 250,000 to 300,000 distinct CDR3 sequences, roughly 13% seen once. Regarding the study as a whole: The ex vivo response showed dominance by HLA-C-restricted CMV-specific TCR beta clonotypes. Cumulative public TCR beta family frequency identified carriers of CMV plus the relevant HLA.

The V gene lost 5 bases and the J gene lost 6 bases, with 14 bases spanning the gap. The CDR3 sequence is 14 residues long. Germline CDR1 SGHTA, CDR2 FQGNSA. Material: PBMCs. This TCR was sampled from a human donor in good health (CMV status not recorded). Some clones in this sample may be carry-over from other donors' samples. The chain joins TRBV7-2 to TRBJ2-1; a weak D match, TRBD1 (5 bases). The CDR3 nucleotides are TGTGCCAGCAGCCCCCTAAGGGGCCCCAATGAGCAGTTCTTC. This gives the protein CASSPLRGPNEQFF.